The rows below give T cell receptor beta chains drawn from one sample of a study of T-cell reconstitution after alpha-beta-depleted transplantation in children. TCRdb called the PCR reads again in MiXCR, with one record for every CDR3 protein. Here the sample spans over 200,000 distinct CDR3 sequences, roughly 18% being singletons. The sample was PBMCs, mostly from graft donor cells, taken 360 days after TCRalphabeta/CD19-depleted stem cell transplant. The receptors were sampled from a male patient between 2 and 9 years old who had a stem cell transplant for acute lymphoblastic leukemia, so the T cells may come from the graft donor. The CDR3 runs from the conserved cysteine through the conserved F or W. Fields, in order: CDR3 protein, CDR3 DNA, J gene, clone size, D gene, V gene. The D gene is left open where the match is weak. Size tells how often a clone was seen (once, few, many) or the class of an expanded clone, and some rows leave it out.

CDR3: CASSPTQGRLYGYTF
DNA: TGTGCCAGCAGCCCGACCCAGGGACGGCTCTATGGCTACACCTTC
J: TRBJ1-2
size: -
D: -
V: TRBV6-1

CDR3: CASRRNRGWVLDTEAFF
DNA: TGTGCCAGCAGGCGTAACAGGGGATGGGTATTGGACACTGAAGCTTTCTTT
J: TRBJ1-1
size: few
D: TRBD1
V: TRBV12-3/TRBV12-4

CDR3: CASSHRGWDEQFF
DNA: TGTGCCAGCTCACATCGGGGCTGGGATGAGCAGTTCTTC
J: TRBJ2-1
size: few
D: -
V: TRBV6-2/TRBV6-3

CDR3: CASSAFRNEQFF
DNA: TGTGCCAGCAGTGCCTTCCGGAATGAGCAGTTCTTC
J: TRBJ2-1
size: few
D: -
V: TRBV2

CDR3: CSVESGAYNEQFF
DNA: TGCAGCGTTGAAAGCGGGGCCTACAATGAGCAGTTCTTC
J: TRBJ2-1
size: few
D: TRBD2
V: TRBV29-1

CDR3: CASSIGGQGANTGELFF
DNA: TGTGCCAGCAGCATAGGGGGCCAGGGGGCAAACACCGGGGAGCTGTTTTTT
J: TRBJ2-2
size: -
D: TRBD1
V: TRBV9

CDR3: CSVEDLAGALSTSRVVQETQYF
DNA: TGCAGCGTTGAAGATCTAGCGGGAGCACTCAGTACCTCCAGGGTTGTTCAAGAGACCCAGTACTTC
J: TRBJ2-5
size: -
D: TRBD2
V: TRBV29-1

CDR3: CASRKGLGGSHNEQFF
DNA: TGCGCCAGCAGAAAGGGCCTGGGAGGGAGCCACAATGAGCAGTTCTTC
J: TRBJ2-1
size: -
D: TRBD2
V: TRBV5-1

CDR3: CASSLRTGIYEQYF
DNA: TGCGCCAGCAGCCTAAGGACAGGGATCTACGAGCAGTACTTC
J: TRBJ2-7
size: -
D: TRBD1
V: TRBV5-1

CDR3: CASSTGTSNQPQHF
DNA: TGTGCCAGCAGTACAGGGACCAGCAATCAGCCCCAGCATTTT
J: TRBJ1-5
size: few
D: -
V: TRBV28

CDR3: CATSDAGSPSTDTQYF
DNA: TGTGCCACCAGTGACGCGGGGAGCCCTAGCACAGATACGCAGTATTTT
J: TRBJ2-3
size: few
D: -
V: TRBV24-1

CDR3: CASSQVATGANEKLFF
DNA: TGCGCCAGCAGCCAAGTTGCGACAGGGGCTAATGAAAAACTGTTTTTT
J: TRBJ1-4
size: -
D: TRBD1
V: TRBV4-3

CDR3: CASSPNRASSGNTIYF
DNA: TGTGCCAGCAGTCCGAACCGAGCCTCCTCTGGAAACACCATATATTTT
J: TRBJ1-3
size: few
D: -
V: TRBV12-3/TRBV12-4

CDR3: CASSPLPYNSPLHF
DNA: TGTGCCAGCAGCCCCTTACCCTATAATTCACCCCTCCACTTT
J: TRBJ1-6
size: many
D: -
V: TRBV12-3/TRBV12-4

CDR3: CSAPGTPPWWDIQYF
DNA: TGCAGTGCCCCAGGGACACCACCCTGGTGGGACATTCAGTACTTC
J: TRBJ2-4
size: many
D: -
V: TRBV20-1

CDR3: CASTPVVLNTEAFF
DNA: TGCGCCAGCACCCCGGTAGTCCTGAACACTGAAGCTTTCTTT
J: TRBJ1-1
size: -
D: -
V: TRBV5-1

CDR3: CCARKNIQYF
DNA: TGCTGTGCTAGGAAGAACATTCAGTACTTC
J: TRBJ2-4
size: -
D: -
V: TRBV20-1

CDR3: CASSSLRGRGEKLFF
DNA: TGTGCCAGCAGCTCGCTGAGGGGGCGCGGTGAAAAACTGTTTTTT
J: TRBJ1-4
size: few
D: TRBD1
V: TRBV7-9

CDR3: CAISESPNQETQYF
DNA: TGTGCCATCAGTGAGTCACCAAACCAAGAGACCCAGTACTTC
J: TRBJ2-5
size: few
D: -
V: TRBV10-3

CDR3: CATSRGGLAATDTQYF
DNA: TGTGCCACCAGCAGAGGGGGACTAGCGGCGACAGATACGCAGTATTTT
J: TRBJ2-3
size: -
D: TRBD2
V: TRBV15

CDR3: CAISEGTSGITDTQYF
DNA: TGTGCCATCAGTGAAGGGACTAGCGGAATCACAGATACGCAGTATTTT
J: TRBJ2-3
size: -
D: TRBD2
V: TRBV10-3

CDR3: CASGQEQGFYSPLHF
DNA: TGCGCTAGCGGACAGGAACAGGGATTCTATTCACCCCTCCACTTT
J: TRBJ1-6
size: -
D: TRBD1
V: TRBV4-3

CDR3: CSVDGYTF
DNA: TGCAGCGTGGACGGCTACACCTTC
J: TRBJ1-2
size: many
D: -
V: TRBV29-1

CDR3: CASSSDPYRGLGYNEQFF
DNA: TGCGCCAGCAGCTCGGACCCATACAGGGGCTTAGGGTACAATGAGCAGTTCTTC
J: TRBJ2-1
size: -
D: TRBD1
V: TRBV4-3

CDR3: CASSLARTGVPSYNEQFF
DNA: TGCGCCAGCAGCTTGGCCCGGACAGGGGTTCCCTCCTACAATGAGCAGTTCTTC
J: TRBJ2-1
size: -
D: TRBD1
V: TRBV5-1

CDR3: CASSYDRADQPQHF
DNA: TGTGCCAGCAGCTATGACAGGGCGGACCAGCCCCAGCATTTT
J: TRBJ1-5
size: -
D: TRBD1
V: TRBV6-5

CDR3: CASSQMRQTFHREQFF
DNA: TGTGCCAGCAGCCAAATGAGACAGACCTTTCATCGTGAGCAGTTCTTC
J: TRBJ2-1
size: -
D: -
V: TRBV3-1

CDR3: CASSLGSSGTSTDTQYF
DNA: TGCGCCAGCAGCTTGGGTTCTAGCGGGACCAGCACAGATACGCAGTATTTT
J: TRBJ2-3
size: few
D: TRBD2
V: TRBV5-1